The TCR beta chain under discussion was sequenced for a study of control samples from healthy donors and cancer patients. The CDR3 covers 14 residues. The ends were cut back, 3 bases at V and 2 bases at J, with 10 bases in the middle. Germline CDR1 LNHDA, CDR2 SQIVND (reference sequence). Repertoires were generated with immunoSEQ multiplex PCR, while TCRdb's copy carries only in-frame clones and drops some. The profile covers about 120,000 clones, with 80% to 90% appearing a single time and around 1.1% taken by the ten largest. V is TRBV19 and J is TRBJ1-2; possible D gene TRBD1, 6 bases. The receptor's source is a woman aged 50 to 60 with colorectal cancer. Sequenced input: PBMCs. In DNA form, the CDR3 reads TGTGCCAGTAGTATCCCGGACAGCAACTATGGCTACACCTTC. It codes for CASSIPDSNYGYTF.